This T cell receptor beta chain was recovered during a study of Tregs in tolerant kidney transplant recipients (dated by TCRdb to between 2018 and 2020). Broadly, across the study: Related donors were used in the transplants with nonmyeloablative bone marrow transplantation, and mixed chimerism was transient in the human trials. The study applied TCRbeta sequencing to find donor-specific regulatory T cells before combined kidney and bone marrow transplantation and then followed those same cells after transplant.

In regard to this clone: The antigen this receptor binds is unknown. There are no base qualities to consult, and no much larger clone falls within one base.

Study-wide conclusions, independent of this receptor: Expanding Tregs with activated donor B cells appeared to identify the most biologically relevant and donor-specific TCRbeta repertoire. Biological reproducibility was not directly addressed, though technical replication error appeared minimal. Because the PCR primers were changed over time for some patients, nucleotide-level comparison could not be performed across the samples from those patients. Donor-specific Treg expansion exceeded global Treg expansion in tolerant patients, suggesting antigen-driven rather than nonspecific expansion. Because the study included only a small number of patients, the results must be confirmed in larger populations and under other immunosuppression protocols.

The sample's time point label is to be understood as: blood sample drawn before combined kidney and bone marrow transplant. Thawed PBMCs were FACS-sorted into unstimulated Tregs (CD4+CD25+CD127-), CD4+ non-Tregs (CD4+CD25-), CD4 cells and CD8 cells. Patients were 4 combined kidney and bone marrow transplant recipients from the ITN036ST trial, and only these trial subjects had samples available. Healthy control blood was separated into PBMCs by Ficoll density gradient and cryopreserved, and patient PBMCs were collected both before and after transplant. The germline V gene (reference sequence) sets CDR1 to LNHDA and CDR2 to SQIVND. The germline ends are 15 bases apart after V is trimmed by 3 bases and J by 6 bases. Counted from cysteine to phenylalanine, this CDR3 has 16 amino acids. Here the CDR3 DNA is all that survives: 48 bases in frame from base 1. For TCRbeta CDR3 sequencing, genomic DNA from the sorted cells was extracted using the QIAGEN DNeasy Blood and Tissue Kit. High-throughput TCRbeta CDR3 sequencing, which included PCR amplification with bias correction and internal controls, was done commercially through immunoSEQ. In the source study's methods: Unique productive TCRbeta sequences were defined by CDR3 nucleotide sequence where primers matched, otherwise by CDR3 amino acid sequence with Vbeta and Jbeta genes. To correct sorting error, sequences shared between sorted populations at a frequency ratio of 2:1 or less were removed; the rest were assigned to the higher population. A sequence counted as donor-reactive if, in CFSE-low cells, the sequence had a frequency of at least 0.01% and was expanded at least 5-fold compared with unstimulated cells. Jensen-Shannon divergence calculated on the top 100 TCRbeta sequences ranked by frequency was used to measure repertoire divergence. For any sample with multiple sequencing runs, sorting error was corrected in each run separately before the runs were pooled. As stored in TCRdb, this immuneACCESS dataset retains in-frame rearrangements with V and J assigned. A fraction of the clones does not appear; measured against another copy, unresolved V genes explain less than half of the discrepancy, and the remainder lacks a known reason. V and J calls and clone size come straight from that table; D and trimming were deduced from the DNA. This sample holds tens of thousands of clones; roughly 98% were observed only once. The ten largest clonotypes hold 0.55% to 0.6% of the sample.

The source is a human donor who received a combined kidney and bone marrow transplant. The source was CD4+ T cells from blood, collected before the transplant. The rearranged chain carries TRBV19 and TRBJ1-6, and the D gene may be TRBD1, 5 bases matching. The sequence in DNA is TGTGCCAGTAGTATTCGGGACCCCGGGGGTAATTCACCCCTCCACTTT. It is translated as CASSIRDPGGNSPLHF.